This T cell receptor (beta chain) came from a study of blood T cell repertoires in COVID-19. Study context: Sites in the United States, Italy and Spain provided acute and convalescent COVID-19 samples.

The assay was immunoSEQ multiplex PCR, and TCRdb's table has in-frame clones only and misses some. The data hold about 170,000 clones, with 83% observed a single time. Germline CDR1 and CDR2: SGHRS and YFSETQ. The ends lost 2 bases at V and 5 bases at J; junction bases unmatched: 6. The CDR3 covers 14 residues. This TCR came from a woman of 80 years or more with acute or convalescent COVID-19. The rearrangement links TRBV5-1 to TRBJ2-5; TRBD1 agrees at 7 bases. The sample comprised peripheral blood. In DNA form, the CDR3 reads TGCGCCAGCAGCTTTAGACAGGGCGTGGAGACCCAGTACTTC. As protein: CASSFRQGVETQYF.